This TCR beta chain was recovered during a study of cytomegalovirus exposure and HLA in healthy donors. The PCR contained 60 Vbeta and 13 Jbeta primers. Data came from immunoSEQ multiplex PCR; TCRdb stores just in-frame clones and leaves some out. The repertoire holds more than 95,000 clones, with over 80% as singletons. The germline V and J ends were trimmed by 0 bases and 5 bases, with 4 bases remaining between them. Germline lookup yields CDR1 SGHVS and CDR2 FQNEAQ. The CDR3 extends over 12 amino acids. For this clone: Its target is not known.

Study-wide points: CMV antigen specificity of a few CMV-associated chains was confirmed in vitro. Reports described diagnosis of cytomegalovirus status by the classifier as highly specific and sensitive.

The sequence was collected from a man younger than 35 in good health and CMV-seronegative. The chain recombines TRBV7-8 with TRBJ2-5; no reliable D call. The source material was PBMCs. CDR3 region: CASSLAHETQYF. The DNA for the CDR3 is TGTGCCAGCAGCTTAGCACACGAGACCCAGTACTTC.